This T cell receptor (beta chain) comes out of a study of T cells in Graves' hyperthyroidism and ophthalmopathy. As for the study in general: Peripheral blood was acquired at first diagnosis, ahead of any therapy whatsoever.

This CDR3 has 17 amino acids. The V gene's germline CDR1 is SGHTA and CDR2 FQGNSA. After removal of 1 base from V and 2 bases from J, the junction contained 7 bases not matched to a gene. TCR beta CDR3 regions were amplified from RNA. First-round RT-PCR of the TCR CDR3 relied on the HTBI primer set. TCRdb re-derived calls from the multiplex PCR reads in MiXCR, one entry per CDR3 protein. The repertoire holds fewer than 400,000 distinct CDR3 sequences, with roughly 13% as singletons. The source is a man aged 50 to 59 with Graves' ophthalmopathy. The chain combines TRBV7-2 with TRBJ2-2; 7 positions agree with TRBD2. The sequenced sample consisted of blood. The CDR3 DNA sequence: TGTGCCAGCAGCTTAGGGCCCACTAGCGTAAACACCGGGGAGCTGTTTTTT. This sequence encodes CASSLGPTSVNTGELFF.